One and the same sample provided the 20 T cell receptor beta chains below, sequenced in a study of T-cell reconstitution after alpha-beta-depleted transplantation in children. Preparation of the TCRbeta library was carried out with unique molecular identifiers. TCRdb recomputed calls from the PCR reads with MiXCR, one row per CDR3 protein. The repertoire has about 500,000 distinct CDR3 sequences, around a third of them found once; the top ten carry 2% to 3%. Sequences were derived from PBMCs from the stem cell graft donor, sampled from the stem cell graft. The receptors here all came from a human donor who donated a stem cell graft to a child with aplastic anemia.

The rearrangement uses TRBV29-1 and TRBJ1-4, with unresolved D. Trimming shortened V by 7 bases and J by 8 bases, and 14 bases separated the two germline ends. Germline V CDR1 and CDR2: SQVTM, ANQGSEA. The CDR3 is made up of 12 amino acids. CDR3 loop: CSARREREKLFF. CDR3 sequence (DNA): TGCAGCGCCAGAAGGGAGCGCGAAAAACTGTTTTTT. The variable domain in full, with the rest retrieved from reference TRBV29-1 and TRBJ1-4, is SAVISQKPSRDICQRGTSLTIQCQVDSQVTMMFWYRQQPGQSLTLIATANQGSEATYESGFVIDKFPISRPNLTFSTLTVSNMSPEDSSIYLCSARREREKLFFGSGTQLSVL.

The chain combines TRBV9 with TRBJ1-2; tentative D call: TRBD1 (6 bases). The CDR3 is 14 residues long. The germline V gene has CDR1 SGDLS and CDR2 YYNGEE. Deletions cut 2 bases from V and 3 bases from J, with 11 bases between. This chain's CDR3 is CASSVRTEHYGYTF. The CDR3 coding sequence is TGTGCCAGCAGCGTCAGGACAGAGCACTATGGCTACACCTTC.

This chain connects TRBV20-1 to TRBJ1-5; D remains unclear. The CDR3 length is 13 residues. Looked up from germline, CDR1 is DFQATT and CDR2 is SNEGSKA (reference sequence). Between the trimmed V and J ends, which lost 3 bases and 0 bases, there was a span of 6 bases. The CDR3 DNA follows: TGCAGTGCTAGGAAGAGTAGCAATCAGCCCCAGCATTTT. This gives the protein CSARKSSNQPQHF.

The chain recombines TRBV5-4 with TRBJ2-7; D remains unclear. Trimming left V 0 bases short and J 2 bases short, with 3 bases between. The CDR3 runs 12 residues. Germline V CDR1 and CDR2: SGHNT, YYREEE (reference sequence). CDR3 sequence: CASSLAPYEQYF. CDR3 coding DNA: TGTGCCAGCAGCTTGGCTCCCTACGAGCAGTACTTC.

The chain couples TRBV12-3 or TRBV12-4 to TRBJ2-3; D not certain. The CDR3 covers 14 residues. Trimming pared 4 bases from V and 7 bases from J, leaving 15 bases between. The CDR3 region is CASSWVAVVNTQYF. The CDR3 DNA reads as TGTGCCAGCAGTTGGGTGGCGGTAGTCAATACGCAGTATTTT.

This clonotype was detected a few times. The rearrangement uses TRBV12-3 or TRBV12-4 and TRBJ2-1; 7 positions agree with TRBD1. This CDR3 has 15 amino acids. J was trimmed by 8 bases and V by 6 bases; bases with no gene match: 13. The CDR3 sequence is CASSRDRVVYHEQFF. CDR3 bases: TGTGCCAGCAGCCGTGACAGGGTCGTATACCATGAGCAGTTCTTC.

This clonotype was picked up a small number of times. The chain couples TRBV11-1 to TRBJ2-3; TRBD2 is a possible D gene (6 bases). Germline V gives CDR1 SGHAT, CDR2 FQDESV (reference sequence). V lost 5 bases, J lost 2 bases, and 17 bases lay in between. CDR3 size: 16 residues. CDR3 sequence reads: CASSETPRGNTDTQYF. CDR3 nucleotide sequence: TGTGCCAGCAGCGAGACACCGCGGGGAAACACAGATACGCAGTATTTT.

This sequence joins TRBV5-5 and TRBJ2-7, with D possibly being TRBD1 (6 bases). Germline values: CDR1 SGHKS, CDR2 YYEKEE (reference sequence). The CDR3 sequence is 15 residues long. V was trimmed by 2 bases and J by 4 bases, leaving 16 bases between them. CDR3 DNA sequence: TGTGCCAGCAGCTTTTCTGGGGGCGCATTATACGAGCAGTACTTC. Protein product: CASSFSGGALYEQYF.

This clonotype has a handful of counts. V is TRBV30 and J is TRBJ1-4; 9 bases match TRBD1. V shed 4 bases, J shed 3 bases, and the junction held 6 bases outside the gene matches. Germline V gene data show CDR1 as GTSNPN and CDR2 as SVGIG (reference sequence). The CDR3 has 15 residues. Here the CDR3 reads CAWTTGGASNEKLFF. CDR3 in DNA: TGTGCCTGGACAACAGGGGGCGCATCTAATGAAAAACTGTTTTTT.

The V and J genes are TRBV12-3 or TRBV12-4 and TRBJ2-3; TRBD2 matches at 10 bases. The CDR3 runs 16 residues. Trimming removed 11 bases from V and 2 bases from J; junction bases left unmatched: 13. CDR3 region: CALCFLAGGITDTQYF. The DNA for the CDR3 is TGTGCCCTCTGTTTCTTAGCGGGAGGAATCACAGATACGCAGTATTTT.

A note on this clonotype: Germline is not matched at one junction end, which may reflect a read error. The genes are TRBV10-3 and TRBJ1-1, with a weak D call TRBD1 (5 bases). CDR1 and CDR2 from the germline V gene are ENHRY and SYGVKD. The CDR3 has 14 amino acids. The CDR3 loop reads CAVRDNWGDAEAFF. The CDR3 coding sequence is TGTGCCGTCAGAGACAATTGGGGGGATGCTGAAGCTTTCTTT.

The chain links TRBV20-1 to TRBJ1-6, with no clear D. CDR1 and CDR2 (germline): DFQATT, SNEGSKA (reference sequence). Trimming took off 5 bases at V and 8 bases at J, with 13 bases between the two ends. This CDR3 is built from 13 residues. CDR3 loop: CSARQHVDSPLHF. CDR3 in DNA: TGCAGTGCTCGCCAGCATGTGGATTCACCCCTCCACTTT.

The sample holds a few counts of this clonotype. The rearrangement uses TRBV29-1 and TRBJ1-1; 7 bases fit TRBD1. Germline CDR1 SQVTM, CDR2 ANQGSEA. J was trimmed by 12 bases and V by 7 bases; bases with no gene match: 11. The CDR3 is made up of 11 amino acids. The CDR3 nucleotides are TGCAGCGGAGACAGGGATTGGACAACTTTCTTT. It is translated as CSGDRDWTTFF.

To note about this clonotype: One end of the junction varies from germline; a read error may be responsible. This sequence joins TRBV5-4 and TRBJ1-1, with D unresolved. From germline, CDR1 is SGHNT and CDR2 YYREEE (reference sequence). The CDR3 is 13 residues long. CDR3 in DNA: TGTGCCAGCAGCTCGAGGTCGGATGAAGAAGCTTTCTTC. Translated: CASSSRSDEEAFF.

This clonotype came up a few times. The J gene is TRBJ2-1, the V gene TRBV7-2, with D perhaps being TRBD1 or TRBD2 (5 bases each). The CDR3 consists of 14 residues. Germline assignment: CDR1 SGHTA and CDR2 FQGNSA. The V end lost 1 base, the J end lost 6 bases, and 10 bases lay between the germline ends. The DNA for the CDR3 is TGTGCCAGCAGCTTAGGAGCCGGGACCAATGAGCAGTTCTTC. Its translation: CASSLGAGTNEQFF.

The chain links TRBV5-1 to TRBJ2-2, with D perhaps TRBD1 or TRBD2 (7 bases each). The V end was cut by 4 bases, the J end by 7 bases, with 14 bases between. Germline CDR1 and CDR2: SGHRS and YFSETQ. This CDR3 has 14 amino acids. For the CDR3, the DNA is TGCGCCAGCAGCGTCGACAGGGAGGGCGGGGAGCTGTTTTTT. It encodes CASSVDREGGELFF. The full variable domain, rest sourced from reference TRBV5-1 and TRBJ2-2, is KAGVTQTPRYLIKTRGQQVTLSCSPISGHRSVSWYQQTPGQGLQFLFEYFSETQRNKGNFPGRFSGRQFSNSRSEMNVSTLELGDSALYLCASSVDREGGELFFGEGSRLTVL.

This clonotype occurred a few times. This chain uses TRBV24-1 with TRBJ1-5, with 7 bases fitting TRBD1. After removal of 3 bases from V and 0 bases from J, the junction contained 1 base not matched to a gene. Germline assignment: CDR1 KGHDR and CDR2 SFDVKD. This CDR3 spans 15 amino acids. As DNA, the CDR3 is TGTGCCACCAGTGATCGACAGGGTAGCAATCAGCCCCAGCATTTT. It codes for CATSDRQGSNQPQHF.

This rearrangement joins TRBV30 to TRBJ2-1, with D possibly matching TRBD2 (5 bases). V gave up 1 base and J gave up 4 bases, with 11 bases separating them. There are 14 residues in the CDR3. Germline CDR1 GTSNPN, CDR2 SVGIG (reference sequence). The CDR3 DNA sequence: TGTGCCTGGAGTGGTGGGAGTGGGTACAATGAGCAGTTCTTC. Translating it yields CAWSGGSGYNEQFF.

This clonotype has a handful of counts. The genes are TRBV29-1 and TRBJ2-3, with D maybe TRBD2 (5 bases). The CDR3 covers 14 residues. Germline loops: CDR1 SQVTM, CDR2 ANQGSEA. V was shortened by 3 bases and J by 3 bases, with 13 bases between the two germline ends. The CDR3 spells CSVDSREGTDTQYF. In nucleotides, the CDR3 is TGCAGCGTTGATTCTCGGGAAGGGACAGATACGCAGTATTTT.

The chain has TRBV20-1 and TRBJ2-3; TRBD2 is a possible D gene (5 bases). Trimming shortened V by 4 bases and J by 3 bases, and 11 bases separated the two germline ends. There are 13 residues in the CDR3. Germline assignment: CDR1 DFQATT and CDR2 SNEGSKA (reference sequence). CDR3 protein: CSAIEPGTDTQYF. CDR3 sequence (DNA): TGCAGTGCTATCGAACCGGGGACAGATACGCAGTATTTT.